These 8 T cell receptor beta chains originate from one sample sequenced in a study of blood T cell repertoires in COVID-19. The data were produced by immunoSEQ multiplex PCR, yet TCRdb's version contains in-frame clones alone and is incomplete. The sample shows some 250,000 clones, just over 85% of them seen only once. Sequenced: PBMCs or T cells enriched from blood (not recorded which). These receptors all come from a man between 18 and 29 years old who had recovered from COVID-19.

V and J are TRBV7-9 and TRBJ1-2; tentatively, D is TRBD1 (5 bases). V dropped 1 base and J dropped 4 bases, with 10 bases sitting between them. The CDR3 is 14 amino acids. In germline, CDR1 is SEHNR, CDR2 FQNEAQ (reference sequence). The chain's CDR3 is CASSLGQSLYGYTF. In DNA form, the CDR3 reads TGTGCCAGCAGCTTAGGACAGTCTCTCTATGGCTACACCTTC.

This clone showed up just a few times. This CDR3 reads CASSIGGGPYGYTF. Here the CDR3 DNA reads TGTGCCAGTAGTATTGGTGGAGGGCCCTATGGCTACACCTTC. V gene TRBV19 combines with J gene TRBJ1-2; unclear D gene. V lost 3 bases, J lost 4 bases, and 12 bases lay in between. This CDR3 is built from 14 residues. Germline lookup yields CDR1 LNHDA and CDR2 SQIVND (reference sequence).

The chain combines TRBV30 with TRBJ1-1, with D tentatively TRBD1 (5 bases). The CDR3 has 15 residues. Trimming took off 3 bases at V and 1 base at J, with 15 bases between the two ends. Germline assignment: CDR1 GTSNPN and CDR2 SVGIG (reference sequence). The CDR3 spells CAWSRVGHSNTEAFF. CDR3 DNA sequence: TGTGCCTGGAGCCGGGTAGGACACTCGAACACTGAAGCTTTCTTT.

The CDR3 protein is CASSLQGTSPLHF. CDR3 in DNA: TGTGCCAGTAGTTTACAGGGTACGTCACCCCTCCACTTT. The V and J genes are TRBV19 and TRBJ1-6; possible D gene TRBD1, 6 bases. CDR1 is LNHDA and CDR2 is SQIVND in the germline V gene (reference sequence). V gave up 5 bases and J gave up 10 bases, with 12 bases separating them. The CDR3 has 13 amino acids. Complete variable domain (other parts from reference TRBV19 and TRBJ1-6): DGGITQSPKYLFRKEGQNVTLSCEQNLNHDAMYWYRQDPGQGLRLIYYSQIVNDFQKGDIAEGYSVSREKKESFPLTVTSAQKNPTAFYLCASSLQGTSPLHFGNGTRLTVT.

J is TRBJ2-7 and V is TRBV2, with D hard to call. V lost 4 bases to trimming and J lost 5 bases, with 15 bases between them. This CDR3 region has 14 residues. The germline V gene has CDR1 SNHLY and CDR2 FYNNEI. CDR3 in DNA: TGTGCCAGCAGTGTTTTGGAATGGCGGAACGAGCAGTACTTC. Its translation: CASSVLEWRNEQYF.

The chain links TRBV3-1 (or the pseudogene TRBV3-2) to TRBJ2-2; possibly TRBD2 for D (5 bases). This CDR3 contains 13 residues. The germline V and J ends were trimmed by 1 base and 8 bases, with 8 bases remaining between them. Germline V lookup: CDR1 LGHDT, CDR2 YNNKEL (reference sequence). For the CDR3, the DNA is TGTGCCAGCAGCCAAGTGGGGAGAGGGGAGCTGTTTTTT. This translates into CASSQVGRGELFF.

This chain links TRBV28 with TRBJ1-1; 8 nucleotides line up with TRBD1. This CDR3 region has 13 residues. Germline lookup yields CDR1 MDHEN and CDR2 SYDVKM. J lost 0 bases, V lost 8 bases, and 2 bases had no gene match. The CDR3 loop reads CASDRGMNTEAFF. In DNA, the CDR3 is TGTGCCAGCGACAGGGGAATGAACACTGAAGCTTTCTTT.

The chain carries TRBV2 and TRBJ1-5; no clear D gene. Between the trimmed V and J ends, which lost 3 bases and 2 bases, there was a span of 11 bases. CDR1 is SNHLY, CDR2 FYNNEI, per germline. The CDR3 is 15 residues long. CDR3 sequence: CASSDHRKGNQPQHF. CDR3 DNA: TGTGCCAGCAGTGATCACAGAAAGGGCAATCAGCCCCAGCATTTT.